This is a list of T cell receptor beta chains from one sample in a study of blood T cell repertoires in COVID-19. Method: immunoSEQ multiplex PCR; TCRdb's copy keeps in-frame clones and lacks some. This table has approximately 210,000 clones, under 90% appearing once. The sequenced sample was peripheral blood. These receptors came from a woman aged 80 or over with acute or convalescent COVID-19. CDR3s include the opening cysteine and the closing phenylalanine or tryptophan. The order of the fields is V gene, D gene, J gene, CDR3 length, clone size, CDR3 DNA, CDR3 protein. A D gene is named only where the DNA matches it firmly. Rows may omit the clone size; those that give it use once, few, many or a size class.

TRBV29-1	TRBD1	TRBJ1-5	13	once	TGCAGCGTGAGACAGGGCGGGAATCAGCCCCAGCATTTT	CSVRQGGNQPQHF
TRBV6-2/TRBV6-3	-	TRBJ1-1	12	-	TGTGCCAGCAGTTACTCGGGGCATGAAGCTTTCTTT	CASSYSGHEAFF
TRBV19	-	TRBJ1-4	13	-	TGTGCCAGTAGCCAGGGGAAAAATGAAAAACTGTTTTTT	CASSQGKNEKLFF
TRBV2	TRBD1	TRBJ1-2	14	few	TGTGCCAGCAGTGACTGGACAGGGTACTATGGCTACACCTTC	CASSDWTGYYGYTF
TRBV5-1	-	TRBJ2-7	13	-	TGCGCCAGCAGCTTCTCAGGAAGCTACGAGCAGTACTTC	CASSFSGSYEQYF
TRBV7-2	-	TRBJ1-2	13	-	TGTGCCAGCAGCTTAGGGGGGGGCTATGGCTACACCTTC	CASSLGGGYGYTF
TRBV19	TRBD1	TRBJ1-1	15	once	TGTGCCAGTAGTATCGGACAGGGCTGGAACACTGAAGCTTTCTTT	CASSIGQGWNTEAFF
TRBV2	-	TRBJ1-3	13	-	TGTGCCAGCAGGACAAGGACAGTGAACACCATATATTTT	CASRTRTVNTIYF
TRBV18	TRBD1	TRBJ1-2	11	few	TGTGCCAGCTCCCTGGACAGGGAAAGAAGCTTC	CASSLDRERSF
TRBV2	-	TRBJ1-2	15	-	TGTGCCAGCAGTAAGGAGGACATTCAGGGAGGTGGCTACACCTTC	CASSKEDIQGGGYTF
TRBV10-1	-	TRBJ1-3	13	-	TGCGCCAGCGTGCCAGGCTCTGGAAACACCATATATTTT	CASVPGSGNTIYF
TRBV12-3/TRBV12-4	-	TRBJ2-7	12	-	TGTGCCAGCAGGGGTGGGGGGTACGAGCAGTACTTC	CASRGGGYEQYF
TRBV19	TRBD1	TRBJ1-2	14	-	TGTGCCAGTAGCCCTCTGGGACAGGAGTATGGCTACACCTTC	CASSPLGQEYGYTF
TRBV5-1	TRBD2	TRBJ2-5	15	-	TGCGCCAGCAGCCTGACTAGCGGGGGGGGCGAGACCCAGTACTTC	CASSLTSGGGETQYF
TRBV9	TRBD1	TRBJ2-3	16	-	TGTGCCAGCAGCACCTCCGGGACAGGGGGAACAGATACGCAGTATTTT	CASSTSGTGGTDTQYF
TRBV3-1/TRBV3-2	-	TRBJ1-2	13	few	TGTGCCAGCAGCCAGTCCGTTAACTATGGCTACACCTTC	CASSQSVNYGYTF
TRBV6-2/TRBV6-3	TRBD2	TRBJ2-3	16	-	TGTGCCAGCAGTTACGCTGCACCTAGCGGGGCTAGTACGCAGTATTTT	CASSYAAPSGASTQYF
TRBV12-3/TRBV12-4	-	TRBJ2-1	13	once	TGTGCCAGCAGTTTAGCGCCGAAGGGAGTTACGTTCTTC	CASSLAPKGVTFF
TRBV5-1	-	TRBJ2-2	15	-	TGCGCCAGCAGCTTGACAGGGCTCTCCACCGGGGAGCTGTTTTTT	CASSLTGLSTGELFF
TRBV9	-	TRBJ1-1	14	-	TGTGCCAGCAGACCGGGACTGATGAACACTGAAGCTTTCTTT	CASRPGLMNTEAFF
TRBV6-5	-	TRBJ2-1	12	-	TGTGCCAGCAGTACAATGTACAATGAGCAGTTCTTC	CASSTMYNEQFF
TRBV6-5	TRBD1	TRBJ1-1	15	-	TGTGCCAGCAGTCATACAGGGGGCCGTATCACTGAAGCTTTCTTT	CASSHTGGRITEAFF
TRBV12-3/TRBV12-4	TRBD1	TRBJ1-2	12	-	TGTGCCAGCAGCTCCAGGGGGCAAGGCTACACCTTC	CASSSRGQGYTF
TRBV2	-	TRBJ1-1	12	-	TGTGCCAGCAGTGATAGAGGGCCCGAAGCTTTCTTT	CASSDRGPEAFF